This TCR beta chain emerged from a study of tumor and adjacent non-tumor tissue in lung cancer (dated by TCRdb to 2016 to 2019). Broadly, across the study: By cancer type, the cohort comprised eleven to twelve adenocarcinoma patients, a couple of squamous cell carcinoma patients and 1 small cell lung cancer patient. Ages among the roughly 15 patients ranged from about 31 to 76 years, there were roughly ten men and 5 women, and disease was at TNM stage I to III. In total, sequencing yielded approximately 130,000,000 productive TCRbeta reads, which works out to an average of approximately 4.1 million reads per sample. Bulk TCRbeta repertoires were compared between lung tumor tissue and matched distant non-tumor lung tissue obtained from around 16 lung cancer patients. TCRbeta CDR3 sequencing was performed on under 35 paired specimens, with one tumor sample and one normal lung sample collected per patient.

The paper as a whole reports these results and caveats: In normal lung, the top 100 clones accounted for a significantly larger cumulative share of the repertoire than in tumor tissue. Because peripheral blood was not sequenced, the blood TCRbeta repertoires of the lung cancer patients in the study went unexamined. The sequencing platform is not named in the methods, and unique molecular identifiers are not mentioned. Tumor tissue showed significantly greater TCR diversity (inverse Simpson) than normal lung tissue (roughly 430 vs 170, P = 0.0075, Mann-Whitney U test). Only 15 or so patients were included in the cohort, and the need for larger samples and more detailed clinical data was noted by the authors. Significantly higher TCR diversity was found in younger patients, and higher tumor TCR diversity was associated with shorter overall and disease-free survival.

A note on this clonotype: Its antigen specificity is not known. Being one base from a much bigger clone, this may be a read error.

RNA was isolated from bulk unsorted tissue, and RNA quality was assessed with a NanoDrop ND-1000 and an Agilent 2100. Donors were newly diagnosed lung cancer patients admitted for thoracic surgery in China between August and November 2014, without prior chemotherapy. Anyone who had undergone radiotherapy or chemotherapy before, or who had another cancer at the same time, was left out of the study. Surgical tissue pieces of 1-2 cm3 were preserved in RNAlater solution and stored at -80 °C until use. Library preparation used multiplex PCR. TCRdb shows the sequencer as Illumina HiSeq 2500. TCRbeta libraries were constructed through three rounds of nested PCR with primers (Table S4) according to protocols modified from ARM-PCR. Before sequencing, PCR products in the 200-500 bp range were cut out of the gel and cleaned up using the QIAquick gel extraction kit. The published analysis was carried out like this. Trimmomatic was used to clean the reads, FLASH was used to merge the reads into complete CDR3 sequences, and MiTCR was used to assign the reads to V(D)J germline segments. VDJtools was used to compute clonal diversity as the inverse Simpson's index. In-frame sequences without a premature stop codon were defined as productive reads. TCRdb trimmed the raw reads at Q25, called clones with MiXCR and kept productive beta chains. Every entry covers one CDR3 protein and lists the most common genes and DNA from its rows. These V and J calls rely on TCRdb rather than the paper's analysis. Within this sample are fewer than 150,000 distinct CDR3 sequences, with approximately 66% of them counted one time only. The ten largest clones take up about 20% of the sample.

This TCR was sampled from a man in his sixties with small cell lung cancer. Input material: lung tumor tissue.

The CDR3 reads CSVGGSSIQPQHF. The nucleotide sequence is TGCAGCGTTGGGGGTTCGAGCATTCAGCCCCAGCATTTT. The chain couples TRBV29-1 to TRBJ1-5, with no confidently assigned D gene. CDR1 and CDR2 were assigned from the germline V gene as SQVTM and ANQGSEA. From the cysteine up to the phenylalanine, the CDR3 has a length of 13 residues. Only CDR3 DNA is held: 39 bases, read in frame from base 1.